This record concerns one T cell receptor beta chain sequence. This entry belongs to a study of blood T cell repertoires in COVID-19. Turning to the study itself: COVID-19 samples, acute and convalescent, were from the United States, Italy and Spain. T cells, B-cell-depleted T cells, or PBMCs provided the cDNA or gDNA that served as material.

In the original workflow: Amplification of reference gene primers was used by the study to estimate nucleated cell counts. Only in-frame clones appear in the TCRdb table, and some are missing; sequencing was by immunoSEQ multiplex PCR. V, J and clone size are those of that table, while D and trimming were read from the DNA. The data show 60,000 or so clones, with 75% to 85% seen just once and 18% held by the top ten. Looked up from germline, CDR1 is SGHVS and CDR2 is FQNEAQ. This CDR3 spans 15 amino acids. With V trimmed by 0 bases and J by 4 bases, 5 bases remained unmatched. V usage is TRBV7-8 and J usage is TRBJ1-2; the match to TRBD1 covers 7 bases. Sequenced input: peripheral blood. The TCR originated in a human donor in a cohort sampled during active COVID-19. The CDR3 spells CASSLASRQGYGYTF. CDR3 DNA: TGTGCCAGCAGCTTAGCCTCTCGACAGGGCTATGGCTACACCTTC. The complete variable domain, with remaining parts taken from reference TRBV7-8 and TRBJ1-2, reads GAGVSQSPRYKVAKRGQDVALRCDPISGHVSLFWYQQALGQGPEFLTYFQNEAQLDKSGLPSDRFFAERPEGSVSTLKIQRTQQEDSAVYLCASSLASRQGYGYTFGSGTRLTVV.